This T cell receptor beta chain was captured in a study of T cells after yellow fever vaccination. Study-wide findings and caveats: A minor fraction of clonotypes spanned both CD4 and CD8 compartments. Contaminating bulk clonotypes could be abundant in FACS-sorted repertoires.

Generation of TCR cDNA used 5'RACE template switching (which added a universal primer site and UMIs). TCRdb fed the 5' RACE reads into MiXCR, producing one record per CDR3 protein. The sample records approximately 350,000 distinct CDR3 sequences, around 10% being singletons. About this clonotype itself: Antigen unknown.

The receptor was isolated from a man aged 18 to 30 who received the YFV17D yellow fever vaccine. Source: PBMCs, taken on the day of the first yellow fever vaccination.

CDR3 coding DNA: TGCAGTGCTAGAGAGCCGACAGGGATGAACACTGAAGCTTTCTTT. This encodes CSAREPTGMNTEAFF. The chain combines TRBV20-1 with TRBJ1-1; 7 bases align to TRBD1. V trimming: 0 bases; J trimming: 0 bases; junction bases outside the gene matches: 4. The germline V gene encodes CDR1 DFQATT and CDR2 SNEGSKA (reference sequence). The CDR3 consists of 15 residues.